The next 10 T cell receptor beta chains were all read from a single sample in a study of blood T cell repertoires in COVID-19. Generated by immunoSEQ multiplex PCR, the TCRdb table keeps only in-frame clones and is missing some. This table has more than 95,000 clones, 82% appearing once. Material for sequencing was peripheral blood. The receptors here all came from a man between 60 and 70 years old with acute or convalescent COVID-19.

The genes are TRBV7-8 and TRBJ1-2; weak D call: TRBD1 (5 bases). This CDR3 contains 17 residues. In germline, CDR1 is SGHVS, CDR2 FQNEAQ. V was shortened by 1 base and J by 0 bases, with 15 bases between the two germline ends. In nucleotides, the CDR3 is TGTGCCAGCAGCTTAGTGCGGGGCAGAACCGCTAACTATGGCTACACCTTC. This sequence encodes CASSLVRGRTANYGYTF.

This chain uses TRBV18 with TRBJ2-1; 7 bases match TRBD1. The CDR3 contains 12 residues. V dropped 2 bases and J dropped 8; count of bases not matched to a gene: 0. The germline V gene encodes CDR1 KGHSH and CDR2 LQKENI. DNA of the CDR3: TGTGCCAGCTCACCAGACAGGGATGAGCAGTTCTTC. Residues: CASSPDRDEQFF.

The chain combines TRBV5-5 with TRBJ1-6; D is undetermined. Trimming shortened V by 4 bases and J by 10 bases, and 12 bases separated the two germline ends. CDR3 length: 13 amino acids. Per the germline V gene, CDR1 is SGHKS and CDR2 is YYEKEE (reference sequence). The CDR3 region is CASSAEGRSPLHF. The CDR3 DNA reads TGTGCCAGCAGCGCGGAGGGAAGATCACCCCTCCACTTT.

V and J are TRBV5-1 and TRBJ2-3, with 14 nucleotides matching TRBD2. The V and J ends lost 0 bases and 10 bases, in that order; junction bases with no gene match: 7. Germline V CDR1 and CDR2: SGHRS, YFSETQ. This CDR3 is built from 16 residues. CDR3 amino acids: CASSLGLAGGPSPQYF. CDR3 nucleotides: TGCGCCAGCAGCTTGGGACTAGCGGGAGGGCCCTCGCCGCAGTATTTT.

The chain links TRBV9 to TRBJ2-1; a weak D match, TRBD1 (6 bases). The CDR3 spans 15 residues. V lost 0 bases and J 4 bases, leaving 11 bases between the germline ends. Per the germline V gene, CDR1 is SGDLS and CDR2 is YYNGEE. CDR3 amino acids: CASSVGAGVYNEQFF. For the CDR3, the DNA is TGTGCCAGCAGCGTAGGAGCAGGGGTTTACAATGAGCAGTTCTTC. The full variable domain, rest sourced from reference TRBV9 and TRBJ2-1, is DSGVTQTPKHLITATGQRVTLRCSPRSGDLSVYWYQQSLDQGLQFLIQYYNGEERAKGNILERFSAQQFPDLHSELNLSSLELGDSALYFCASSVGAGVYNEQFFGPGTRLTVL.

This chain joins TRBV28 and TRBJ1-2, with D unresolved. Trimming took 7 bases from V and 2 from J, leaving 5 bases between them. Germline lookup yields CDR1 MDHEN and CDR2 SYDVKM. This CDR3 has 11 amino acids. The CDR3 nucleotides are TGTGCCAGCACCTCGAACTATGGCTACACCTTC. This translates into CASTSNYGYTF.

The chain combines TRBV7-9 with TRBJ2-1; no firm D call. CDR1 and CDR2 from the germline V gene are SEHNR and FQNEAQ (reference sequence). This CDR3 is built from 11 residues. The V and J ends lost 8 bases and 7 bases respectively, with 9 bases between them. This CDR3 is CASAPVNEQFF. As DNA, the CDR3 is TGTGCCAGCGCGCCCGTAAATGAGCAGTTCTTC.

The chain uses TRBV27 and TRBJ1-5, with 9 bases aligning to TRBD1. CDR3 length: 13 amino acids. The ends lost 7 bases at V and 7 bases at J; junction bases unmatched: 5. Germline V gene lookup returns CDR1 MNHEY and CDR2 SMNVEV (reference sequence). CDR3 in DNA: TGTGCCAGCAAGGGACAGGGTGGCCAGCCCCAGCATTTT. Translating gives CASKGQGGQPQHF.

The V and J genes are TRBV30 and TRBJ1-5, with TRBD1 identical over 7 bases. The ends lost 3 bases at V and 7 bases at J; junction bases unmatched: 6. The length of the CDR3 is 13 residues. CDR1 is GTSNPN, CDR2 SVGIG, per germline (reference sequence). CDR3 bases: TGTGCCTGGAGAGGGCAGGGGGACCAGCCCCAGCATTTT. Its translation is CAWRGQGDQPQHF.

In this sample, this clone turned up once. The V call is TRBV12-5, the J call TRBJ1-5; D possibly corresponds to TRBD1 (6 bases). CDR1 is LGHNT and CDR2 is FRNRAP in the germline V gene. The CDR3 extends over 14 amino acids. V dropped 7 bases and J dropped 4 bases, with 14 bases sitting between them. The CDR3 is CASDTAGQNQPQHF. Written as DNA, the CDR3 is TGTGCTAGTGACACCGCCGGACAGAATCAGCCCCAGCATTTT.